This T cell receptor beta chain was obtained from a study of blood T cell repertoires in COVID-19. Germline trimming cut 3 bases from V and 1 base from J; bases unmatched to any gene: 7. From germline, CDR1 is LNHDA and CDR2 SQIVND (reference sequence). The CDR3 has 16 residues. Data came from immunoSEQ multiplex PCR; TCRdb stores just in-frame clones and leaves some out. The data contain about 200,000 clones, 82% of them singletons. V is TRBV19 and J is TRBJ1-1, with TRBD1 matching 8 bases. The clonotype comes from a man aged 40-55 years who had recovered from COVID-19. Sequenced sample: PBMCs or T cells enriched from blood (not recorded which). The DNA for the CDR3 is TGTGCCAGTAGTATTGGTGCCGGGACAGGGAACACTGAAGCTTTCTTT. Translation gives CASSIGAGTGNTEAFF. Full variable domain (missing parts from reference TRBV19 and TRBJ1-1): DGGITQSPKYLFRKEGQNVTLSCEQNLNHDAMYWYRQDPGQGLRLIYYSQIVNDFQKGDIAEGYSVSREKKESFPLTVTSAQKNPTAFYLCASSIGAGTGNTEAFFGQGTRLTVV.